This TCR beta chain was sequenced during a study of radiotherapy plus CTLA-4 blockade in lung cancer. Background on the study: With over 25% of patients having disease control, objective responses were seen in less than 20%. Whole-study findings and limits: Clones of tumor-derived TCRs expanded in blood after radiotherapy plus ipilimumab. Together with interferon-beta, which increased in serum after radiation, early dynamic changes in blood T cell clones were reportedly the best predictors of response.

The repertoire was sequenced with immunoSEQ multiplex PCR; TCRdb's copy has only in-frame clones and lacks some. The sample holds fewer than 55,000 clones, roughly 85% seen once. Remarks on this clone: Its target is not known.

The sample consisted of peripheral blood, taken from a patient treated with radiotherapy plus ipilimumab. This receptor was identified in a human donor with non-small cell lung cancer whose response to radiotherapy plus ipilimumab could not be evaluated.

The CDR3 DNA reads as TGCGCCAGCAGCCAAGATCATGCAGGCTATAGACGCAATCAGCCCCAGCATTTT. It translates to CASSQDHAGYRRNQPQHF. The chain employs TRBV4-3 and TRBJ1-5; D is unresolved. The germline V gene encodes CDR1 LGHNA and CDR2 YSLEER. The CDR3 has 18 residues. The germline V and J ends were trimmed by 0 bases and 2 bases, with 17 bases remaining between them.